This TCR beta chain stems from a study of blood T cell repertoires in COVID-19. The overall study: Some COVID-19 samples were acute and others convalescent; all came from the United States, Italy and Spain. PBMCs, B-cell-depleted T cells, or T cells provided the cDNA or gDNA that made up the material.

Profiling relied on immunoSEQ multiplex PCR, and the TCRdb table lists in-frame clones only, not all of them. The table lists 150,000 to 200,000 clones, 85% to 95% of them singletons. This TCR was recovered from a woman between 45 and 60 years old with acute or convalescent COVID-19. Sequencing was performed on peripheral blood.

CDR3 sequence reads: CASSQPRRGTAQETQYF. The CDR3 DNA follows: TGTGCCAGCAGCCAACCAAGAAGGGGGACAGCACAAGAGACCCAGTACTTC. The chain recombines TRBV3-1 (or the pseudogene TRBV3-2) with TRBJ2-5; 7 bases are shared with TRBD1. Germline V CDR1 and CDR2: LGHDT, YNNKEL (reference sequence). The CDR3 runs to 17 residues. V shed 2 bases, J shed 2 bases, and the junction held 11 bases outside the gene matches.